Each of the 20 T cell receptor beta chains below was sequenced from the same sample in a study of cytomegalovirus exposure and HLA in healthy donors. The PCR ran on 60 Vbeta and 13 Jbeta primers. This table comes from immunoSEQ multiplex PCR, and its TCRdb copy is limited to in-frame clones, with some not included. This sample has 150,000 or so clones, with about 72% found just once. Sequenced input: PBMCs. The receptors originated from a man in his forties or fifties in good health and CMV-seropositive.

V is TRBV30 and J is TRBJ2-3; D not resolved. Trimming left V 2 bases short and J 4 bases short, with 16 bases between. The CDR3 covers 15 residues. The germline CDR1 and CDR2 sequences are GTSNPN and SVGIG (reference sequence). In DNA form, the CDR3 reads TGTGCCTGGAGTCTGGATAATCGACGGGCAGATACGCAGTATTTT. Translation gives CAWSLDNRRADTQYF.

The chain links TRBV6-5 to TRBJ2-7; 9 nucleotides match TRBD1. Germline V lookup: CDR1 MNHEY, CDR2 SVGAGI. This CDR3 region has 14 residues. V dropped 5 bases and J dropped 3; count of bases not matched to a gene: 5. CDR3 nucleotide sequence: TGTGCCAGCAGTCAAGGACAGGGGCGCTACGAGCAGTACTTC. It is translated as CASSQGQGRYEQYF.

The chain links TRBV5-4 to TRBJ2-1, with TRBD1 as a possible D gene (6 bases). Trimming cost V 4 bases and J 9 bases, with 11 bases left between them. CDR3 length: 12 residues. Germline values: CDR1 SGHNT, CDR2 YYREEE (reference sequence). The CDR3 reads CASSATGSEQFF. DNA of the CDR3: TGTGCCAGCAGCGCTACAGGGAGTGAGCAGTTCTTC.

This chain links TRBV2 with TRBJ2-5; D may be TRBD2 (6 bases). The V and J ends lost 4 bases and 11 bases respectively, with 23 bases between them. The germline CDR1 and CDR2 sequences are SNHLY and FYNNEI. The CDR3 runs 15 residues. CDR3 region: CASSGGDPRKLEQYF. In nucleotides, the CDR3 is TGTGCCAGCAGTGGGGGGGACCCACGAAAGTTGGAGCAGTACTTC.

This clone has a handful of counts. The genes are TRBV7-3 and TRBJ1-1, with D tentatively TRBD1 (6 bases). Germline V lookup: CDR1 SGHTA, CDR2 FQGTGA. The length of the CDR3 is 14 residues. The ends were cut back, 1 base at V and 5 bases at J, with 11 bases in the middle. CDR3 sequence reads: CASSLKGGRTEAFF. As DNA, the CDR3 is TGTGCCAGCAGCTTAAAAGGGGGAAGGACTGAAGCTTTCTTT.

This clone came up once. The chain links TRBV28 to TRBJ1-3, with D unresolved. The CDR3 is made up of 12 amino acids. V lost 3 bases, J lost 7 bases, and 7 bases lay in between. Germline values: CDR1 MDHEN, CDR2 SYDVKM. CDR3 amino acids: CASSFGVNTIYF. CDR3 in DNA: TGTGCCAGCAGTTTTGGAGTTAACACCATATATTTT.

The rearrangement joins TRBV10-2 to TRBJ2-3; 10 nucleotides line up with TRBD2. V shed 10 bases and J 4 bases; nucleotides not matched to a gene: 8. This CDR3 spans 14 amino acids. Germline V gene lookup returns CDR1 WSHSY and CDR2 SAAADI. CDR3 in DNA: TGCGCCACTGGACTCAGCGGGGGGGCAGATACGCAGTATTTT. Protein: CATGLSGGADTQYF.

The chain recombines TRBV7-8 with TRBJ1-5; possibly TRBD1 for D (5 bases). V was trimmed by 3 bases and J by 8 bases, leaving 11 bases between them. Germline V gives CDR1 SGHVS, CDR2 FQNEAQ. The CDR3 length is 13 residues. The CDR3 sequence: CASSLIQAEPQHF. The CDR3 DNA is TGTGCCAGCAGCTTGATACAGGCGGAGCCCCAGCATTTT.

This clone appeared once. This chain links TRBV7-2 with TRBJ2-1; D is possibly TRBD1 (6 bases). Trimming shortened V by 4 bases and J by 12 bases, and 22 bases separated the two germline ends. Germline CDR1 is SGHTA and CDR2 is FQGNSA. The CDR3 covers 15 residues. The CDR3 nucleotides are TGTGCCAGCAGCTCGGCCAGGGACATTAAGGCAGGGCAGTTCTTC. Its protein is CASSSARDIKAGQFF.

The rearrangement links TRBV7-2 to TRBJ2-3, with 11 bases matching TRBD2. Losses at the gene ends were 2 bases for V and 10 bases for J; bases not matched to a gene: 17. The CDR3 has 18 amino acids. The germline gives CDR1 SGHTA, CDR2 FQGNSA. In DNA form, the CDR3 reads TGTGCCAGCAGCTTACAAGCTGGTGGTAGCGGGGGGGCCTCGCCGCAGTATTTT. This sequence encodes CASSLQAGGSGGASPQYF.

The chain's CDR3 is CASSLRRGATNEKLFF. In DNA form, the CDR3 reads TGTGCCAGCAGCTTAAGGCGGGGAGCAACTAATGAAAAACTGTTTTTT. J is TRBJ1-4 and V is TRBV11-2; D remains ambiguous. V shed 2 bases and J shed 0 bases, with 10 bases lying between them. There are 16 residues in the CDR3. Germline V gives CDR1 SGHAT, CDR2 FQNNGV.

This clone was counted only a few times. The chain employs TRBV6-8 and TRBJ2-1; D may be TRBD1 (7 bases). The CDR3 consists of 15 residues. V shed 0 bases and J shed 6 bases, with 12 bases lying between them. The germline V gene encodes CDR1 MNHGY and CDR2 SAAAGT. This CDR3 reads CASSYSSQGGNEQFF. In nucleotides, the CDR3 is TGTGCCAGCAGTTACTCGAGCCAGGGGGGCAATGAGCAGTTCTTC.

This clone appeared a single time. Here the CDR3 reads CASSYFRTGGLDGYTF. In DNA form, the CDR3 reads TGTGCCAGCAGTTATTTCCGCACAGGGGGGCTAGATGGCTACACCTTC. This sequence joins TRBV6-6 and TRBJ1-2; 8 bases agree with TRBD1. Germline CDR1 reads MNHNY; CDR2 reads SVGAGI (reference sequence). After removal of 3 bases from V and 6 bases from J, the junction contained 12 bases not matched to a gene. The CDR3 spans 16 residues.

Written as DNA, the CDR3 is TGTGCCTGGAGGAGGGATCGGACCGGGGAGCTGTTTTTT. Its translation is CAWRRDRTGELFF. The rearrangement links TRBV30 to TRBJ2-2; D may be TRBD2 (5 bases). Germline V gives CDR1 GTSNPN, CDR2 SVGIG (reference sequence). The germline V and J ends were trimmed by 3 bases and 5 bases, with 10 bases remaining between them. The CDR3 consists of 13 residues.

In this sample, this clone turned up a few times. The CDR3 DNA reads TGTGCCAGCAGCTCCTTTGGGACAGGGGAGAGGTGGACTGAAGCTTTCTTT. Encoded protein: CASSSFGTGERWTEAFF. The chain uses TRBV11-2 and TRBJ1-1; 10 bases are a match to TRBD1. CDR3 size: 17 residues. Germline V lookup: CDR1 SGHAT, CDR2 FQNNGV. V lost 4 bases and J lost 5; bases outside the gene matches: 13.

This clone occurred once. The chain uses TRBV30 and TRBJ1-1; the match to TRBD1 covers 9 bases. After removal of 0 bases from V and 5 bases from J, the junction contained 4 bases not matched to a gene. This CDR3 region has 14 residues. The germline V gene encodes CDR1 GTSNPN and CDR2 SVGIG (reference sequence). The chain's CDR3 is CAWSVDRGWTEAFF. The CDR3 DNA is TGTGCCTGGAGTGTGGACAGGGGTTGGACTGAAGCTTTCTTT.

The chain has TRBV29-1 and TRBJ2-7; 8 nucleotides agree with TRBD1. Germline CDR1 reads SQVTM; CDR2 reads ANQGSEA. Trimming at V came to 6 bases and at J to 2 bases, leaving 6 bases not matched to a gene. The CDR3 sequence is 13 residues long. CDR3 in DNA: TGCAGCGTCCCCGGGACAGGCACCTACGAGCAGTACTTC. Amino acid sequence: CSVPGTGTYEQYF.

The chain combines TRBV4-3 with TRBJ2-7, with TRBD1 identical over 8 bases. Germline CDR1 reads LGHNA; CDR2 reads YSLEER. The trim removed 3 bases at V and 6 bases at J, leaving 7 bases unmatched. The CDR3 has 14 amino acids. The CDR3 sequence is CASSHGQGTSEQYF. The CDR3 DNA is TGCGCCAGCAGCCATGGACAGGGAACATCCGAGCAGTACTTC.

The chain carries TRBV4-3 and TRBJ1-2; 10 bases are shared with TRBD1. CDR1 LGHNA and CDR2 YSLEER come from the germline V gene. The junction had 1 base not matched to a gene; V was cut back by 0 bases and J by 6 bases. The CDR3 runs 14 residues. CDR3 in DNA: TGCGCCAGCAGCCAAGAGGACAGGGGGAATGGCTACACCTTC. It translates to CASSQEDRGNGYTF.

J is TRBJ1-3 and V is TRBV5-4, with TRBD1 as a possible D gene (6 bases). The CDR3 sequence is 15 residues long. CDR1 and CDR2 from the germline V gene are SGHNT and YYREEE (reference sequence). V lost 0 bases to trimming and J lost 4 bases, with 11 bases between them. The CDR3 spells CASSLEQGFGNTIYF. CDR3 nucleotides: TGTGCCAGCAGCTTGGAACAGGGCTTCGGAAACACCATATATTTT.